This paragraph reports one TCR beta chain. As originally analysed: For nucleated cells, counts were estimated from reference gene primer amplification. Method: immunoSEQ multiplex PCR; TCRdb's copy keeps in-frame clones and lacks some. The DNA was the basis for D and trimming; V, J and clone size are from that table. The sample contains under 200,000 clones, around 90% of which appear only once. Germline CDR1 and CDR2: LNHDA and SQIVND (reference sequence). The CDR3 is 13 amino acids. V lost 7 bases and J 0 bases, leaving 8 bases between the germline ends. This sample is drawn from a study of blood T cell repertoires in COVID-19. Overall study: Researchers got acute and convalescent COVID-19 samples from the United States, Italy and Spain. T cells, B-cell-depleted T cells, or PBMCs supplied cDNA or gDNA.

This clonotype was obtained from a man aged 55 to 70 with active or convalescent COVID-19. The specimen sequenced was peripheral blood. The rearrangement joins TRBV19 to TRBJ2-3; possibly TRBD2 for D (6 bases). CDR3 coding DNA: TGTGCCAGTAAGGCGGGGAGCACAGATACGCAGTATTTT. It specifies CASKAGSTDTQYF.